A single sample gave rise to the 32 T cell receptor beta chains below, sequenced in a study of T cells in Graves' hyperthyroidism and ophthalmopathy. TCR beta CDR3 regions were amplified from RNA transcripts. The primer set for the first-round RT-PCR of the TCR CDR3 was HTBI. From the multiplex PCR reads, TCRdb called clonotypes with MiXCR, one entry per CDR3 protein. The table records about 420,000 distinct CDR3 sequences, approximately 13% of them present only once. The material sequenced was blood. The receptors derive from a woman under 30 with Graves' hyperthyroidism.

Many counts were recorded for this clonotype. The gene calls are TRBV11-2 and TRBJ2-3; D may correspond to TRBD1 or TRBD2 (5 bases each). CDR3 size: 15 residues. V shed 3 bases and J shed 2 bases, with 12 bases lying between them. Germline values: CDR1 SGHAT, CDR2 FQNNGV. This CDR3 reads CASSLFGTDTDTQYF. For the CDR3, the DNA is TGTGCCAGCAGCTTGTTCGGGACGGACACAGATACGCAGTATTTT.

V usage is TRBV5-4 and J usage is TRBJ2-3; D is possibly TRBD2 (5 bases). This CDR3 contains 14 residues. Trimming took off 3 bases at V and 5 bases at J, with 13 bases between the two ends. CDR1 and CDR2 (germline): SGHNT, YYREEE (reference sequence). CDR3 residues: CASSSADGVDTQYF. CDR3 DNA: TGTGCCAGCAGCTCGGCGGACGGGGTAGATACGCAGTATTTT.

The J gene is TRBJ2-2, the V gene TRBV20-1, with 12 bases lining up with TRBD2. This CDR3 region has 17 residues. V gave up 3 bases and J gave up 6 bases; unmatched junction bases: 11. CDR1 and CDR2 (germline): DFQATT, SNEGSKA (reference sequence). The CDR3 region has the DNA TGCAGTGCTAGCGGACTACTAGCGGGAGGCTCGGCCGGGGAGCTGTTTTTT. It translates to CSASGLLAGGSAGELFF.

This clonotype was recorded at least ten times. This chain connects TRBV28 to TRBJ2-4, with D possibly TRBD2 on 6 matching bases. This CDR3 has 14 amino acids. Germline CDR1 MDHEN, CDR2 SYDVKM. The germline V and J ends were trimmed by 5 bases and 7 bases, with 15 bases remaining between them. CDR3 DNA sequence: TGTGCCAGCAGTCCACCGGGCGGGGAGAACATTCAGTACTTC. Its protein product is CASSPPGGENIQYF. Full variable domain (outside the CDR3, taken from reference TRBV28 and TRBJ2-4): DVKVTQSSRYLVKRTGEKVFLECVQDMDHENMFWYRQDPGLGLRLIYFSYDVKMKEKGDIPEGYSVSREKKERFSLILESASTNQTSMYLCASSPPGGENIQYFGAGTRLSVL.

The chain recombines TRBV19 with TRBJ1-1; 8 nucleotides match TRBD1. V lost 5 bases to trimming and J lost 11 bases; unmatched junction nucleotides: 7. The CDR3 contains 12 residues. Germline assignment: CDR1 LNHDA and CDR2 SQIVND (reference sequence). The DNA of the CDR3 is TGTGCCAGTAGTTCCCGGACAGGGTGGGCTTTCTTT. Residues: CASSSRTGWAFF.

In this sample, this clonotype turned up many times. This chain joins TRBV30 and TRBJ2-7, with TRBD1 matching 11 bases. The CDR3 sequence is 14 residues long. CDR1 GTSNPN and CDR2 SVGIG come from the germline V gene (reference sequence). V gave up 5 bases and J gave up 3 bases; unmatched junction bases: 6. DNA of the CDR3: TGTGCCTGGTCCACCGGGACAGGGGGCTACGAGCAGTACTTC. It specifies CAWSTGTGGYEQYF.

This clonotype was found a few times. A much larger clone differs from this one at a single base, so this may be a read error. The CDR3 carries no conserved terminal phenylalanine or tryptophan, so it likely arises from a read error. This sequence joins TRBV30 and TRBJ2-1; D not certain. V was clipped by 2 bases and J by 7 bases, with 6 bases between them. Per germline, CDR1 GTSNPN and CDR2 SVGIG (reference sequence). The CDR3 sequence is 11 residues long. CDR3: CAWSHQNEQFL. CDR3 in DNA: TGTGCCTGGAGTCATCAGAATGAGCAGTTCCTC.

This clonotype was seen many times. The chain couples TRBV3-1 to TRBJ1-2; tentatively, D is TRBD1 (5 bases). V lost 3 bases and J lost 4, with 15 bases in between. Germline loops: CDR1 LGHDT, CDR2 YNNKEL (reference sequence). The CDR3 runs 15 residues. CDR3 loop: CASSHLLGESYGYTF. CDR3 in DNA: TGTGCCAGCAGCCATCTCCTGGGGGAGTCCTATGGCTACACCTTC.

The sample holds many counts of this clonotype. The chain recombines TRBV27 with TRBJ2-7; D uncertain. V dropped 3 bases and J dropped 0 bases, with 9 bases sitting between them. This CDR3 region has 14 residues. CDR1 is MNHEY, CDR2 SMNVEV, per germline (reference sequence). CDR3 sequence reads: CASSFGGNSYEQYF. CDR3 nucleotides: TGTGCCAGCAGTTTTGGTGGGAACTCCTACGAGCAGTACTTC.

In this sample, this clonotype turned up many times. The V gene is TRBV20-1, the J gene TRBJ2-3; D might be TRBD2 (6 bases). This CDR3 region has 15 residues. CDR1 is DFQATT and CDR2 is SNEGSKA in the germline V gene (reference sequence). V was pared by 3 bases and J by 1 base, with 14 bases between. Here the CDR3 reads CSASLLGGGTDTQYF. CDR3 DNA sequence: TGCAGTGCTAGTCTCCTCGGGGGTGGCACAGATACGCAGTATTTT.

This clonotype was found many times. This sequence joins TRBV28 and TRBJ2-3; D perhaps matches TRBD2 (6 bases). The CDR3 is 16 residues long. Germline V gene data show CDR1 as MDHEN and CDR2 as SYDVKM. Between the trimmed V and J ends, which lost 7 bases and 4 bases, there was a span of 21 bases. As DNA, the CDR3 is TGTGCCAGCAACGGGAGAAGCTGGTCGGGCCCAGATACGCAGTATTTT. Translated: CASNGRSWSGPDTQYF. Full variable domain (outside the CDR3, taken from reference TRBV28 and TRBJ2-3): DVKVTQSSRYLVKRTGEKVFLECVQDMDHENMFWYRQDPGLGLRLIYFSYDVKMKEKGDIPEGYSVSREKKERFSLILESASTNQTSMYLCASNGRSWSGPDTQYFGPGTRLTVL.

This clonotype was recorded at least ten times. The chain employs TRBV2 and TRBJ2-3; D is ambiguous. There are 12 residues in the CDR3. Germline V lookup: CDR1 SNHLY, CDR2 FYNNEI. V was shortened by 4 bases and J by 2 bases, with 4 bases between the two germline ends. The CDR3 here is CASSVNTDTQYF. The CDR3 nucleotides read TGTGCCAGCAGTGTCAACACAGATACGCAGTATTTT.

This clonotype was seen a few times. The chain combines TRBV28 with TRBJ1-3, with 7 bases lining up with TRBD1. Looked up from germline, CDR1 is MDHEN and CDR2 is SYDVKM. The trim removed 2 bases at V and 1 base at J, leaving 2 bases unmatched. This CDR3 is 15 amino acids long. This chain's CDR3 is CASSLNRGSGNTIYF. The CDR3 nucleotides read TGTGCCAGCAGTTTAAACAGGGGATCTGGAAACACCATATATTTT.

This clonotype has ten or more counts. The CDR3 is CASSSFGIQETQYF. The CDR3 nucleotides read TGTGCCAGCAGCTCATTCGGGATTCAAGAGACCCAGTACTTC. The chain recombines TRBV7-2 with TRBJ2-5, with a weak D call TRBD2 (5 bases). Trimming removed 4 bases from V and 2 bases from J, with 11 bases in between. The CDR3 is 14 residues long. Germline assignment: CDR1 SGHTA and CDR2 FQGNSA.

The chain links TRBV29-1 to TRBJ2-2, with 13 bases fitting TRBD2. This CDR3 has 16 amino acids. V was pared by 6 bases and J by 5 bases, with 9 bases of the junction left unmatched. The V gene's germline CDR1 is SQVTM and CDR2 ANQGSEA. The CDR3, as DNA: TGCAGCGTCCGGACTAGCGGGAGCGCGAGAACCGGGGAGCTGTTTTTT. Its protein is CSVRTSGSARTGELFF.

This clonotype was detected many times. V is TRBV7-2 and J is TRBJ2-1; the D is unclear. This CDR3 is 15 amino acids long. The V and J ends lost 3 bases and 0 bases respectively, with 9 bases between them. The germline V gene has CDR1 SGHTA and CDR2 FQGNSA. The CDR3 sequence is CASSLAESSYNEQFF. The CDR3, as DNA: TGTGCCAGCAGCTTGGCGGAGAGCTCCTACAATGAGCAGTTCTTC.

This clonotype was seen at least ten times. This chain joins TRBV28 and TRBJ2-7; the D gene is possibly TRBD1 (5 bases). The CDR3 has 13 amino acids. Germline CDR1 MDHEN, CDR2 SYDVKM. With 2 bases removed from V and 6 bases from J, the gap between germline ends came to 11 bases. The CDR3, as DNA: TGTGCCAGCAGTTTAACAGGAGTCCGCGAGCAGTACTTC. Translated: CASSLTGVREQYF.

This clonotype was seen only a few times. The chain combines TRBV7-9 with TRBJ2-1; D gene uncertain. CDR3 size: 14 residues. Trimming shortened V by 5 bases and J by 7 bases, and 15 bases separated the two germline ends. Per germline, CDR1 SEHNR and CDR2 FQNEAQ (reference sequence). The CDR3 reads CASSALWSQNEQFF. The CDR3 coding sequence is TGTGCCAGCAGCGCTTTATGGAGCCAAAATGAGCAGTTCTTC. The full variable domain, with the rest looked up from reference TRBV7-9 and TRBJ2-1, is DTGVSQNPRHKITKRGQNVTFRCDPISEHNRLYWYRQTLGQGPEFLTYFQNEAQLEKSRLLSDRFSAERPKGSFSTLEIQRTEQGDSAMYLCASSALWSQNEQFFGPGTRLTVL.

The chain employs TRBV5-6 and TRBJ1-2, with D perhaps matching TRBD1 (6 bases). CDR3 size: 13 residues. V was pared by 3 bases and J by 8 bases, with 14 bases between. CDR1 is SGHDT and CDR2 is YYEEEE in the germline V gene. CDR3 in DNA: TGTGCCAGCAGCTCTTATACAGGGAACGGCTACACCTTC. As protein: CASSSYTGNGYTF.

This clonotype was counted ten times or more. CDR3 DNA: TGTGCCAGCAGCTATTTAGCGGGAGGTTACTACGAGCAGTACTTC. Amino acids: CASSYLAGGYYEQYF. The chain has TRBV28 and TRBJ2-7, with 10 positions matching TRBD2. V lost 6 bases and J lost 3; bases outside the gene matches: 8. The CDR3 extends over 15 amino acids. Per germline, CDR1 MDHEN and CDR2 SYDVKM.

This clonotype was seen ten or more times. The rearrangement links TRBV6-1 to TRBJ1-2; tentatively, D is TRBD1 (6 bases). Trimming took 6 bases from V and 3 from J, leaving 17 bases between them. Germline V gene lookup returns CDR1 MNHNS and CDR2 SASEGT. The CDR3 is made up of 15 amino acids. For the CDR3, the DNA is TGTGCCAGCAGCCTGACAGGTCTGATTGACTATGGCTACACCTTC. It codes for CASSLTGLIDYGYTF.

V gene TRBV6-1 combines with J gene TRBJ1-1; tentatively, D is TRBD1 (5 bases). The CDR3 is 17 amino acids. Germline V gives CDR1 MNHNS, CDR2 SASEGT. Between the trimmed V and J ends, which lost 6 bases and 12 bases, there was a span of 32 bases. This CDR3 is CASSSIPGTGEHSVPFF. DNA for the CDR3: TGTGCCAGCAGCAGCATTCCCGGGACGGGGGAACACTCGGTGCCTTTCTTT.

The CDR3 coding sequence is TGTGCCAGCAGCCATCCCTTGGCAGGGGGCTTCTACAATGAGCAGTTCTTC. It encodes CASSHPLAGGFYNEQFF. The chain combines TRBV9 with TRBJ2-1; 8 bases agree with TRBD1. CDR1 SGDLS and CDR2 YYNGEE come from the germline V gene. The CDR3 runs to 17 residues. J lost 3 bases, V lost 4 bases, and 12 bases had no gene match. The whole variable domain, filled in from reference TRBV9 and TRBJ2-1, reads DSGVTQTPKHLITATGQRVTLRCSPRSGDLSVYWYQQSLDQGLQFLIQYYNGEERAKGNILERFSAQQFPDLHSELNLSSLELGDSALYFCASSHPLAGGFYNEQFFGPGTRLTVL.

The chain recombines TRBV3-1 with TRBJ2-3; D remains unclear. The germline gives CDR1 LGHDT, CDR2 YNNKEL (reference sequence). This CDR3 is 14 amino acids long. V was shortened by 4 bases and J by 2 bases, with 10 bases between the two germline ends. Here the CDR3 reads CASSPLSITDTQYF. CDR3 nucleotides: TGTGCCAGCAGCCCCCTGTCTATCACAGATACGCAGTATTTT.

Many counts were recorded for this clonotype. The V and J genes are TRBV20-1 and TRBJ2-3, with 8 bases aligning to TRBD1. The length of the CDR3 is 19 residues. The germline CDR1 and CDR2 sequences are DFQATT and SNEGSKA (reference sequence). The ends lost 6 bases at V and 0 bases at J; junction bases unmatched: 20. The CDR3 loop reads CSAIGVHSTQGDSTDTQYF. As DNA, the CDR3 is TGCAGTGCCATAGGGGTCCATTCGACACAGGGGGATAGCACAGATACGCAGTATTTT.

This clonotype was recorded at least ten times. This chain joins TRBV13 and TRBJ2-1, with 7 bases lining up with TRBD2. This CDR3 comprises 15 residues. The germline gives CDR1 PRHDT, CDR2 FYEKMQ (reference sequence). The ends lost 2 bases at V and 6 bases at J; junction bases unmatched: 7. The CDR3 bases are TGTGCCAGCAGCTTAAAAGGGAGGGCTTCCAATGAGCAGTTCTTC. This sequence encodes CASSLKGRASNEQFF.

This clonotype was found many times. The V and J genes are TRBV20-1 and TRBJ2-7, with D possibly being TRBD2 (6 bases). CDR1 is DFQATT and CDR2 is SNEGSKA in the germline V gene (reference sequence). Trimming pared 5 bases from V and 0 bases from J, leaving 11 bases between. This CDR3 comprises 13 residues. CDR3 in amino acids: CSAWEAFSYEQYF. The CDR3 coding sequence is TGCAGTGCTTGGGAGGCCTTCTCCTACGAGCAGTACTTC.

This clonotype was seen more than once but under ten times. The chain joins TRBV11-2 to TRBJ2-4; the D gene is possibly TRBD1 (6 bases). Trimming removed 3 bases from V and 6 bases from J, with 9 bases in between. Germline CDR1 reads SGHAT; CDR2 reads FQNNGV. The CDR3 totals 13 residues. CDR3 bases: TGTGCCAGCAGCTTCCAACAGGGAAACATTCAGTACTTC. This sequence encodes CASSFQQGNIQYF.

On this clonotype itself: This may arise from a read error, as a much more abundant clone is one base away. The V and J genes are TRBV10-3 and TRBJ1-2; D is unresolved. There are 12 residues in the CDR3. V lost 4 bases and J 5 bases, leaving 8 bases between the germline ends. Germline V CDR1 and CDR2: ENHRY, SYGVKD. Here the CDR3 reads CAISGSSYGYTF. CDR3 DNA sequence: TGTGCCATCAGTGGGTCAAGTTATGGCTACACCTTC.

In its sample, this clonotype was seen many times. J is TRBJ2-5 and V is TRBV11-2; D is perhaps TRBD1 (5 bases). CDR1 and CDR2 (germline): SGHAT, FQNNGV. V gave up 3 bases and J gave up 4 bases, with 15 bases separating them. CDR3 length: 15 amino acids. CDR3 DNA: TGTGCCAGCAGCTTGGGCCCAAGGGGAAGAGAGACCCAGTACTTC. Encoded protein: CASSLGPRGRETQYF.

This clonotype was seen only once. The V gene is TRBV11-2, the J gene TRBJ1-1, with a weak D call TRBD1 (5 bases). Germline V gene lookup returns CDR1 SGHAT and CDR2 FQNNGV. The CDR3 sequence is 22 residues long. V shed 0 bases and J shed 1 base, with 30 bases lying between them. CDR3 sequence (DNA): TGTGCCAGCAGCTTAGAACCCAGGCCAGGGTCAAGATACTCCCCAAAGAACACTGAAGCTTTCTTT. It is translated as CASSLEPRPGSRYSPKNTEAFF.

Regarding this clonotype: A read error may be the cause here, since a much bigger clone is one base away. The rearrangement links TRBV12-3 or TRBV12-4 to TRBJ2-3; tentatively, D is TRBD1 (6 bases). The CDR3 has 16 residues. CDR3 nucleotides: TGTGCCAGCCGTTTAGGGGGTGAGCTGGGCACAGATACGCAGTATTTT. Amino acid sequence: CASRLGGELGTDTQYF.